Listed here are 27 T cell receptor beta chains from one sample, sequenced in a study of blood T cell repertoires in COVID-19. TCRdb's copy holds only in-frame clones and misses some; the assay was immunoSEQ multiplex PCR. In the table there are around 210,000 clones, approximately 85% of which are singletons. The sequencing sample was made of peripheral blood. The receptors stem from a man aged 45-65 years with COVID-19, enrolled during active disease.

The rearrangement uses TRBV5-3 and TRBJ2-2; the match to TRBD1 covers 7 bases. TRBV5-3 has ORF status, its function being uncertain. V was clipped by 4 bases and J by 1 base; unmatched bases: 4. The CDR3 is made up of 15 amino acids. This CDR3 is CARSPGQKNTGELFF. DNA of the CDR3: TGTGCCAGAAGCCCGGGACAGAAGAACACCGGGGAGCTGTTTTTT.

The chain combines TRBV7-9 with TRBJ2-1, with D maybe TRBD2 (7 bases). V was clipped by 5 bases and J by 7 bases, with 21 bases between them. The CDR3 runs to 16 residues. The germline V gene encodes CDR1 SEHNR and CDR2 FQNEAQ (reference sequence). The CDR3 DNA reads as TGTGCCAGCAGCCCACGGGGGCCCTGGACTAGGAATGAGCAGTTCTTC. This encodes CASSPRGPWTRNEQFF.

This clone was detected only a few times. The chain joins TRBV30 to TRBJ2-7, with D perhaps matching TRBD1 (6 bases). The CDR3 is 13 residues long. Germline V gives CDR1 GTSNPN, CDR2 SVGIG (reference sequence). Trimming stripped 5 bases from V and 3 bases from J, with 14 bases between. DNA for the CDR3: TGTGCCTGGGGAGGCAGGGGTGGCTACGAGCAGTACTTC. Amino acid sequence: CAWGGRGGYEQYF.

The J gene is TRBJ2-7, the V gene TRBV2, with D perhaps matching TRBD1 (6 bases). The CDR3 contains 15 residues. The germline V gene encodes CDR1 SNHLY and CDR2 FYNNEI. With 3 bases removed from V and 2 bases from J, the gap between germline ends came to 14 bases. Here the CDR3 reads CASSDSAGAPYEQYF. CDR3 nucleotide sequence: TGTGCCAGCAGTGATTCGGCAGGGGCCCCCTACGAGCAGTACTTC.

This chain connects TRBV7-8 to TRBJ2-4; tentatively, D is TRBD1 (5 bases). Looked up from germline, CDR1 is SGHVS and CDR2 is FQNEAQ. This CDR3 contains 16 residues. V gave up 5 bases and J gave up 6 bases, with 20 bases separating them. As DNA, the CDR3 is TGTGCCAGCAGCCCTAGGGGAATGACAGCAGGAAACATTCAGTACTTC. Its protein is CASSPRGMTAGNIQYF.

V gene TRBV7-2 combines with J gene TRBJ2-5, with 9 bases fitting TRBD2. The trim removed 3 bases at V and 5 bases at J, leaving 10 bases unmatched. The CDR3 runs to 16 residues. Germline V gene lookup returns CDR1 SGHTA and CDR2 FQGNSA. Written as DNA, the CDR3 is TGTGCCAGCAGCTTGGAGGGGCGGGGGGGCCGGGAGACCCAGTACTTC. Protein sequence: CASSLEGRGGRETQYF. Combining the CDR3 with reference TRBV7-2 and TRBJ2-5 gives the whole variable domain GAGVSQSPSNKVTEKGKDVELRCDPISGHTALYWYRQSLGQGLEFLIYFQGNSAPDKSGLPSDRFSAERTGGSVSTLTIQRTQQEDSAVYLCASSLEGRGGRETQYFGPGTRLLVL.

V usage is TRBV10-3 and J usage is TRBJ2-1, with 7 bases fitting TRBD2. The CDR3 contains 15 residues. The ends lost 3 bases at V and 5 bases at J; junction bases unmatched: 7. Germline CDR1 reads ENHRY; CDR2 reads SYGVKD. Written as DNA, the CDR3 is TGTGCCATCAGTGATATTTGGCGGGGGAACAATGAGCAGTTCTTC. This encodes CAISDIWRGNNEQFF.

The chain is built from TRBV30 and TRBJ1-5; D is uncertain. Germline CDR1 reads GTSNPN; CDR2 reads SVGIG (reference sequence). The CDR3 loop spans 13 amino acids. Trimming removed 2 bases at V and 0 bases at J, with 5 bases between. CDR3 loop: CAWSPFSNQPQHF. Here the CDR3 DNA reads TGTGCCTGGAGTCCCTTTAGCAATCAGCCCCAGCATTTT.

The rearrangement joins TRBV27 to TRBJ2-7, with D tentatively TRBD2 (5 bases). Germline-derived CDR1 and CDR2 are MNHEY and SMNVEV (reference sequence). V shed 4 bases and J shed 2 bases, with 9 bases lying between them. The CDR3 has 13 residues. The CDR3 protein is CASSWAEAYEQYF. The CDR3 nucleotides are TGTGCCAGCAGTTGGGCGGAGGCCTACGAGCAGTACTTC.

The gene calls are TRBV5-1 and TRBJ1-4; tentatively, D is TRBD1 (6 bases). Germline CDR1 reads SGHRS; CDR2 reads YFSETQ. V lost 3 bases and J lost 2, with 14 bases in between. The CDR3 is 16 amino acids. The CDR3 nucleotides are TGCGCCAGCAGCTGGACAGTATCCAACACTAATGAAAAACTGTTTTTT. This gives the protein CASSWTVSNTNEKLFF.

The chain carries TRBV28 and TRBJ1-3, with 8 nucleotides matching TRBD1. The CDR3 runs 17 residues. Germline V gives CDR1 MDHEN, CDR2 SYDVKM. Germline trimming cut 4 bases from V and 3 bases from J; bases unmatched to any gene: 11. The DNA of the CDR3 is TGTGCCAGCAGTTCCATACTGGACAGGGTCTTTGGAAACACCATATATTTT. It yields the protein CASSSILDRVFGNTIYF.

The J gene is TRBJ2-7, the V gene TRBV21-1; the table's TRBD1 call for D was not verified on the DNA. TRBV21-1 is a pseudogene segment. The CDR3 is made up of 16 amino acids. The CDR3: CASSTRNRGVSYEQYF. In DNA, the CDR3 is TGTGCCAGCAGCACGAGAAACAGGGGGGTCTCCTACGAGCAGTACTTC.

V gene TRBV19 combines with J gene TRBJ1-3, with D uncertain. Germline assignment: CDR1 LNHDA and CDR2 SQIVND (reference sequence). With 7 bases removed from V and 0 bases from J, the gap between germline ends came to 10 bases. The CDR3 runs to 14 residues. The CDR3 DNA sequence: TGTGCCAGTACCCAGCCGGGCTCTGGAAACACCATATATTTT. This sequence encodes CASTQPGSGNTIYF.

This CDR3 is CASSLANANTGELFF. CDR3 DNA sequence: TGTGCCAGCAGTTTAGCTAACGCGAACACCGGGGAGCTGTTTTTT. V is TRBV28 and J is TRBJ2-2; D not resolved. Deletions cut 2 bases from V and 0 bases from J, with 7 bases between. Per the germline V gene, CDR1 is MDHEN and CDR2 is SYDVKM. The CDR3 extends over 15 amino acids.

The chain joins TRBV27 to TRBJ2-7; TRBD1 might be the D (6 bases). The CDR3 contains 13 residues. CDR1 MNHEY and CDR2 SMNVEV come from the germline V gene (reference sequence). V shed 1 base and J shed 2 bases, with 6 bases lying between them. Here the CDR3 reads CASSLWGPYEQYF. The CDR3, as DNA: TGTGCCAGCAGTTTATGGGGGCCCTACGAGCAGTACTTC.

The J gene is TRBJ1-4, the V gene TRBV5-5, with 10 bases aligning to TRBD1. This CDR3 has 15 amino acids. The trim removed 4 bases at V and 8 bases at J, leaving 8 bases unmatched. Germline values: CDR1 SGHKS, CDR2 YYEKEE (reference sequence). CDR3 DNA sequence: TGTGCCAGCAGCCCATTCGGACAGGGGGGAGAAAAACTGTTTTTT. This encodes CASSPFGQGGEKLFF.

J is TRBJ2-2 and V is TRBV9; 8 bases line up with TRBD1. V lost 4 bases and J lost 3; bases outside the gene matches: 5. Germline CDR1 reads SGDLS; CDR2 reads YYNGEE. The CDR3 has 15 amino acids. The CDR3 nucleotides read TGTGCCAGCAGCTCCTCAGGGGGCTACACCGGGGAGCTGTTTTTT. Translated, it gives CASSSSGGYTGELFF.

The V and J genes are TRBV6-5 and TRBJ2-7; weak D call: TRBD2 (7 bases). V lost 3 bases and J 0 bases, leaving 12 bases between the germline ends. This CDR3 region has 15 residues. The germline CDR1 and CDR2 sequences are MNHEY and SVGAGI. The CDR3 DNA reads TGTGCCAGCAGTTATCGGCGGGGGCACTCCTACGAGCAGTACTTC. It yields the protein CASSYRRGHSYEQYF.

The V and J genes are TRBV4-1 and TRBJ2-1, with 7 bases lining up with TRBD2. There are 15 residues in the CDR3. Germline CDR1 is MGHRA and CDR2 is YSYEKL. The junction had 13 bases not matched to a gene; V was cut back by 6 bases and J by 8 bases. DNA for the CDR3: TGCGCCAGCAGAGCCTCGGGCGGGGGTGTAGATGAGCAGTTCTTC. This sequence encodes CASRASGGGVDEQFF.

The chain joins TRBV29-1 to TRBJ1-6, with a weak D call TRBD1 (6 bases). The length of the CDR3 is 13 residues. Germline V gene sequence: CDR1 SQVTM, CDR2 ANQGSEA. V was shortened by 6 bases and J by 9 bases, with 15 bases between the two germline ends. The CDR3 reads CSVRQALGSPLHF. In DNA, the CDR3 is TGCAGCGTCCGACAGGCCTTAGGTTCACCCCTCCACTTT.

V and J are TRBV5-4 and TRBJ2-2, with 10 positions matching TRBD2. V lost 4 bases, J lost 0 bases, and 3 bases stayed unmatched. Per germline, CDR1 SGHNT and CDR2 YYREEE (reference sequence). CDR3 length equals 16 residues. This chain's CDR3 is CASSQGLAANTGELFF. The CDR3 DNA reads TGTGCCAGCAGCCAAGGACTAGCGGCGAACACCGGGGAGCTGTTTTTT.

The CDR3 region is CASSFAVYEQYF. The CDR3 DNA reads as TGTGCCAGCAGTTTCGCGGTCTACGAGCAGTACTTC. V usage is TRBV28 and J usage is TRBJ2-7, with D unresolved. Germline CDR1 is MDHEN and CDR2 is SYDVKM. V was pared by 3 bases and J by 3 bases, with 6 bases between. This CDR3 contains 12 residues.

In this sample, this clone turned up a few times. The CDR3 sequence: CASRQQGALYNQPQHF. In nucleotides, the CDR3 is TGTGCCAGCAGACAACAGGGGGCCCTTTACAATCAGCCCCAGCATTTT. J is TRBJ1-5 and V is TRBV28, with 9 bases aligning to TRBD1. Germline V CDR1 and CDR2: MDHEN, SYDVKM. Trimming took 6 bases from V and 3 from J; bases not matched to a gene: 9. CDR3 length: 16 amino acids.

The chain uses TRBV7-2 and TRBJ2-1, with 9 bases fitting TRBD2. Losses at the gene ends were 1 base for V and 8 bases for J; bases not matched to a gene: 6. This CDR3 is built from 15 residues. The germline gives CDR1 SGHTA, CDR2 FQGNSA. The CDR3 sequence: CASSLVAGGSYEQFF. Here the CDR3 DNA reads TGTGCCAGCAGCTTAGTGGCGGGGGGGTCCTATGAGCAGTTCTTC.

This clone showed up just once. The CDR3 reads CASSHTGGGYTF. The CDR3 coding sequence is TGTGCCAGCAGCCACACGGGGGGTGGCTACACCTTC. The rearrangement uses TRBV3-1 (or the pseudogene TRBV3-2) and TRBJ1-2; weak D call: TRBD1 (5 bases). Germline V lookup: CDR1 LGHDT, CDR2 YNNKEL (reference sequence). The CDR3 runs 12 residues. Deletions cut 3 bases from V and 7 bases from J, with 9 bases between.

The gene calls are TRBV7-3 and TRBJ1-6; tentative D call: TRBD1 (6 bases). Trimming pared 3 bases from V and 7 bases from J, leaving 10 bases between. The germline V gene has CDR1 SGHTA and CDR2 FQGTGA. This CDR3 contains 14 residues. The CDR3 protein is CASSFSGQNSPLHF. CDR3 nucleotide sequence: TGTGCCAGCAGCTTCTCCGGACAGAATTCACCCCTCCACTTT. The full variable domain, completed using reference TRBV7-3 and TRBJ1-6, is GAGVSQTPSNKVTEKGKYVELRCDPISGHTALYWYRQSLGQGPEFLIYFQGTGAADDSGLPNDRFFAVRPEGSVSTLKIQRTERGDSAVYLCASSFSGQNSPLHFGNGTRLTVT.

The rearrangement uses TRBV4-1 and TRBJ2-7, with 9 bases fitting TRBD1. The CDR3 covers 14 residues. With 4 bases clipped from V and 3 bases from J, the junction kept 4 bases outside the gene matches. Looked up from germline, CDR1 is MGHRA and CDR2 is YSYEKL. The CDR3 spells CASSRGDRDYEQYF. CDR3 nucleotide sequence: TGCGCCAGCAGCCGGGGGGACAGGGACTACGAGCAGTACTTC.